The clone carrying this TCR beta chain was counted once. Its matching antigen is unknown. The data were taken from a study of cytomegalovirus exposure and HLA in healthy donors. The study's findings and limits: Among TCR beta chains, those listed as cytomegalovirus-associated numbered 164. The majority of TCR sequences were rare, yet some public TCRs appeared in many donors.

Some clones are missing from TCRdb's copy, which holds only in-frame ones; the method was immunoSEQ multiplex PCR. This sample has about 330,000 clones, with roughly 88% found just once. Looked up from germline, CDR1 is KGHSH and CDR2 is LQKENI. V trimming: 0 bases; J trimming: 4 bases; junction bases outside the gene matches: 4. This CDR3 spans 15 amino acids. The origin of this receptor is a woman under 30 in good health and CMV-seronegative. Material: PBMCs. The chain links TRBV18 to TRBJ2-5; 8 bases fit TRBD1. The CDR3 loop reads CASSPPGQVGETQYF. The CDR3 DNA sequence: TGTGCCAGCTCACCACCGGGACAGGTTGGAGAGACCCAGTACTTC.